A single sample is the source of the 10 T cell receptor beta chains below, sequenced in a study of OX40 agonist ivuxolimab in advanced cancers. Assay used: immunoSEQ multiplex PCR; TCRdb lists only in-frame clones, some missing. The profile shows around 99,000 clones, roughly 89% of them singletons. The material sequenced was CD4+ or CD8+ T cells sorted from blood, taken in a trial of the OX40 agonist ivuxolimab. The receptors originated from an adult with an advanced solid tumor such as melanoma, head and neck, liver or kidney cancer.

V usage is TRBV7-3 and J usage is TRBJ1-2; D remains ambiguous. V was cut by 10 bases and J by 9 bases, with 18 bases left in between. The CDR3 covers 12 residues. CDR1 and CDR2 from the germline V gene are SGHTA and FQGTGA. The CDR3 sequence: CATGSAGVSYTF. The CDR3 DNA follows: TGTGCCACCGGATCCGCTGGTGTAAGCTACACCTTC.

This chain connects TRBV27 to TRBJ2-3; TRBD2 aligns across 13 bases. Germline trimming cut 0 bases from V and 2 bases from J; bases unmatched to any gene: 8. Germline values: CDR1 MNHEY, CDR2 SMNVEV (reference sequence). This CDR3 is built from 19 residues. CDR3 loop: CASSLSGRGTSGVTDTQYF. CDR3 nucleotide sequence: TGTGCCAGCAGTTTATCGGGTAGGGGGACTAGCGGGGTCACAGATACGCAGTATTTT.

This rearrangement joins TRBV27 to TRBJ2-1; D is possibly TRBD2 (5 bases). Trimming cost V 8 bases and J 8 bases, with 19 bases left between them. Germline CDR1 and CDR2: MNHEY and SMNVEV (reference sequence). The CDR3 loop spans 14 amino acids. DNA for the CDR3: TGTGCCAGCGAGGGCATGGGCGGTCAGGATGAGCAGTTCTTC. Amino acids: CASEGMGGQDEQFF.

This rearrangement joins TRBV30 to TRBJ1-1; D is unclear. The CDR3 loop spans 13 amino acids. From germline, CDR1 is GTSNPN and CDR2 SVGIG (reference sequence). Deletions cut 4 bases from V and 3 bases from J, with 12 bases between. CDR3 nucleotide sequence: TGTGCCTGGAAAAGGGCACGGGACACTGAAGCTTTCTTT. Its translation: CAWKRARDTEAFF.

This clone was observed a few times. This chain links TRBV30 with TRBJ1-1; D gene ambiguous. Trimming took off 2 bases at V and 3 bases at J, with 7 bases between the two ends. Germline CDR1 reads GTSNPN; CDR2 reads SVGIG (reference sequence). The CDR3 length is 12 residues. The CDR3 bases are TGTGCCTGGAGTATTAGGGACACTGAAGCTTTCTTT. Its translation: CAWSIRDTEAFF.

CDR3 amino acids: CASLLTGNTGETQYF. CDR3 sequence (DNA): TGTGCCAGCTTACTGACCGGTAATACCGGAGAGACCCAGTACTTC. The chain recombines TRBV7-9 with TRBJ2-5; D gene ambiguous. This CDR3 spans 15 amino acids. V gave up 8 bases and J gave up 4 bases, with 20 bases separating them. CDR1 and CDR2 from the germline V gene are SEHNR and FQNEAQ (reference sequence).

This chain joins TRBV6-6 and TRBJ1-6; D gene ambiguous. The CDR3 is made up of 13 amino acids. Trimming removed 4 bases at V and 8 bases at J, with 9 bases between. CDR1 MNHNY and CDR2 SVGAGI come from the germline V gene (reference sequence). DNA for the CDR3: TGTGCCAGCAGTTCGAACAGCTATTCACCCCTCCACTTT. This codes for CASSSNSYSPLHF.

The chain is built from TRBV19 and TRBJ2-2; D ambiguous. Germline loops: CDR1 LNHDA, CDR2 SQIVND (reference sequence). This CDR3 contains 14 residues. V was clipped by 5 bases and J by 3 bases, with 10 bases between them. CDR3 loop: CASSSARYTGELFF. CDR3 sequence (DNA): TGTGCCAGTAGTTCGGCTAGATACACCGGGGAGCTGTTTTTT.

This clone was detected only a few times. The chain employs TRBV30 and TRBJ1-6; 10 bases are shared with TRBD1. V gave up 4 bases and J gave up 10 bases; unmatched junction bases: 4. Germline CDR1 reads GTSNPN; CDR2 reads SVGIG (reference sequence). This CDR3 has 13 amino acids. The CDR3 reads CAWTTDRGSPLHF. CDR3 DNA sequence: TGTGCCTGGACTACGGACAGGGGGTCACCCCTCCACTTT.

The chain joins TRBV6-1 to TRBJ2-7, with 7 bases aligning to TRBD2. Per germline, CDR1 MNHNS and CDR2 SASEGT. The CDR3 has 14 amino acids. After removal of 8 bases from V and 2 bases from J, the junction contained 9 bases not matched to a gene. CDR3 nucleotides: TGTGCCAGCTCAGCAGCGGGAACGGCCTACGAGCAGTACTTC. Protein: CASSAAGTAYEQYF.